This record concerns one TCR beta chain sequence. The authors ran a second PCR of roughly 6 to 12 cycles using a sample-barcoded 5' primer and a J-beta primer mix. Each TCR beta cDNA got a 12-nucleotide random molecular identifier. Samples each returned at least 3 million CDR3-containing paired-end reads. Each CDR3 protein gets one entry after TCRdb re-called the 5' RACE reads with MiXCR. The profile shows about 1.5 million distinct CDR3 sequences, approximately 42% of them singletons. This CDR3 has 15 amino acids. The sample originates from a study of blood T cells in healthy people across ages. Sequencing was done on a sample of blood. The chain couples TRBV21-1 to TRBJ2-4; the listed D gene, TRBD2, was not tested against the DNA. The end of the DNA aligns better with TRBJ2-7, so the J call may be wrong. TRBV21-1 is a documented pseudogene. The source is a woman aged 18-35 years in good health. In nucleotides, the CDR3 is TGTGCCAGCAGCAAAAGAACTAGCGCGACCTACGAGCAGTACTTC. Translation gives CASSKRTSATYEQYF.